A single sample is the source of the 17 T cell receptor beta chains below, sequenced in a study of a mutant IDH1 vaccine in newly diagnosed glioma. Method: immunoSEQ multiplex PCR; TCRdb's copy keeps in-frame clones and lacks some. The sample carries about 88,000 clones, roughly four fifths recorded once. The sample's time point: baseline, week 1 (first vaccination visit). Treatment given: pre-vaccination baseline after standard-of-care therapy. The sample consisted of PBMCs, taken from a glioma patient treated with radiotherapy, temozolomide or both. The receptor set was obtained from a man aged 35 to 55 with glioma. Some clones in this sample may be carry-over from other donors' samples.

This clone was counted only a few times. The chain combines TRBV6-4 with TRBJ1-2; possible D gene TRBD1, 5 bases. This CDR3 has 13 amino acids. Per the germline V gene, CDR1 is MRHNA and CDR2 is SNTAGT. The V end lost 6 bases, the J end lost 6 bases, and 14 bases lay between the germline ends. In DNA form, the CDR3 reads TGTGCCAGCAGGGGGACTCTGAGGGATGGCTACACCTTC. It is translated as CASRGTLRDGYTF.

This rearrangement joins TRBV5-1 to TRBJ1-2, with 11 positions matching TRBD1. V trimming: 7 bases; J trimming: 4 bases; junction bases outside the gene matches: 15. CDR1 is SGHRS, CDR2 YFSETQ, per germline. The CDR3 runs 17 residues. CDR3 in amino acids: CASCPLGQGAQGYGYTF. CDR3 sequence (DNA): TGCGCCAGCTGCCCATTAGGACAGGGGGCGCAAGGCTATGGCTACACCTTC.

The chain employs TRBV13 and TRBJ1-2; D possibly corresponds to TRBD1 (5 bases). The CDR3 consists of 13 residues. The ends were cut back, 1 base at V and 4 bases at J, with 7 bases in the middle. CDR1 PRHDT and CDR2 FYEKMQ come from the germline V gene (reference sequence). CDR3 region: CASSLAQGYGYTF. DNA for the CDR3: TGTGCCAGCAGCTTAGCGCAGGGCTATGGCTACACCTTC.

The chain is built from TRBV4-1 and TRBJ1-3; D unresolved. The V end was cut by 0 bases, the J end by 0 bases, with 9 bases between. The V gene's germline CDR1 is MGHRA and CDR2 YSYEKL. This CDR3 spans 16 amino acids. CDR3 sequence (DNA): TGCGCCAGCAGCCAAGATCCGAATTTCTCTGGAAACACCATATATTTT. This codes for CASSQDPNFSGNTIYF.

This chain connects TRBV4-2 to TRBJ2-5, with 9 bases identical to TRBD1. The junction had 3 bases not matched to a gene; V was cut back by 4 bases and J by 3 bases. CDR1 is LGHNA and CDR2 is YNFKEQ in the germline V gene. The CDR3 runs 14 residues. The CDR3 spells CASSPGQGKETQYF. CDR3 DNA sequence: TGTGCCAGCAGCCCGGGACAGGGAAAAGAGACCCAGTACTTC.

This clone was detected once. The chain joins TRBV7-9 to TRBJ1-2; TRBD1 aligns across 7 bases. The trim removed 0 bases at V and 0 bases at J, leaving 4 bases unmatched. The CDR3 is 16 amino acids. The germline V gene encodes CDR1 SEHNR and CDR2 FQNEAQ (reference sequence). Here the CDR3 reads CASSLAGGESNYGYTF. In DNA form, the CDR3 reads TGTGCCAGCAGCTTAGCAGGGGGCGAATCTAACTATGGCTACACCTTC.

Here the CDR3 reads CSAKGAGNTIYF. The CDR3, as DNA: TGCAGCGCCAAGGGGGCGGGAAACACCATATATTTT. The chain recombines TRBV29-1 with TRBJ1-3; TRBD1 matches at 7 bases. J gave up 4 bases and V 7 bases, and 4 bases lay outside the gene matches. Looked up from germline, CDR1 is SQVTM and CDR2 is ANQGSEA. The CDR3 is made up of 12 amino acids.

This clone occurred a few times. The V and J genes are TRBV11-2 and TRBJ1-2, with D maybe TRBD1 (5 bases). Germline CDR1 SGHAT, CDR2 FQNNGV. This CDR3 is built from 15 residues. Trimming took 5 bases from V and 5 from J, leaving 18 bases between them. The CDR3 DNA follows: TGTGCCAGCAGCCCTCAAGGGGTCGGTGGTTATGGCTACACCTTC. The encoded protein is CASSPQGVGGYGYTF.

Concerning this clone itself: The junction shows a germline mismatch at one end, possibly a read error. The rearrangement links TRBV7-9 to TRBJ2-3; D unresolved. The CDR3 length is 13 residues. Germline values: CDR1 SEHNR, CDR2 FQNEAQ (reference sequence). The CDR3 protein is CASSIASTDTQYF. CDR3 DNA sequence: TGTGCCAGCAGCATAGCTAGCACAGATACGCAGTATTTT.

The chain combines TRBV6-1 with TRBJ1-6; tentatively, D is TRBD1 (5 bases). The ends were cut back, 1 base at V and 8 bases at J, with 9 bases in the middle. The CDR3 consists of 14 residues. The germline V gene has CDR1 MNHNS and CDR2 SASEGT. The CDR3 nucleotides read TGTGCCAGCAGTGAAGAGGGACGCGATTCACCCCTCCACTTT. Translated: CASSEEGRDSPLHF.

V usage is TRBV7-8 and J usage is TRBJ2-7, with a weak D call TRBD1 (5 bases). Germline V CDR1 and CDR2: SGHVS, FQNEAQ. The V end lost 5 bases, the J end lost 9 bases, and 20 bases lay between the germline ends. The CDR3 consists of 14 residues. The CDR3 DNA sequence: TGTGCCAGCAGCCCCACGGACACCCTTTATCGGCAGTACTTC. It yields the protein CASSPTDTLYRQYF. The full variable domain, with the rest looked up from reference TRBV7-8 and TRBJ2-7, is GAGVSQSPRYKVAKRGQDVALRCDPISGHVSLFWYQQALGQGPEFLTYFQNEAQLDKSGLPSDRFFAERPEGSVSTLKIQRTQQEDSAVYLCASSPTDTLYRQYFGPGTRLTVT.

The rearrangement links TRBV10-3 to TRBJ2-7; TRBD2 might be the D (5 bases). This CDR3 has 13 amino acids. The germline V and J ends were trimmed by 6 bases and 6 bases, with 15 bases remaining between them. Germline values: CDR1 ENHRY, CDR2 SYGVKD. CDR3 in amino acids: CAISSRGTAEQYF. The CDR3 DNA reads TGTGCCATCAGCAGCCGGGGTACTGCCGAGCAGTACTTC.

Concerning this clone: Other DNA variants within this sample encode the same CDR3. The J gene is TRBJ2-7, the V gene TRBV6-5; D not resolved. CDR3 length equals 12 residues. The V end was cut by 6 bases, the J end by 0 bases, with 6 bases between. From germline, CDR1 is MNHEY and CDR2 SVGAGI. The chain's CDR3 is CASRGSSYEQYF. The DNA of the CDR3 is TGTGCCAGCAGGGGAAGCTCCTACGAGCAGTACTTC.

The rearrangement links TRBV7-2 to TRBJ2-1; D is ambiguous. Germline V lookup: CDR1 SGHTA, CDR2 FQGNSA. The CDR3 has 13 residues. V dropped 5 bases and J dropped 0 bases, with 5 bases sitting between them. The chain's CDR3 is CASSASSYNEQFF. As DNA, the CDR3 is TGTGCCAGCAGCGCTAGCTCCTACAATGAGCAGTTCTTC.

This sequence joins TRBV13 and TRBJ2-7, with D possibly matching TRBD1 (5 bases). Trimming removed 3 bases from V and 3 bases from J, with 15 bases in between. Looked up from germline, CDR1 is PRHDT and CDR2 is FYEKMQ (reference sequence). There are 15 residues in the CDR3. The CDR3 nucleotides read TGTGCCAGCAGCTTGGGGCTAGGGGTTCTCTACGAGCAGTACTTC. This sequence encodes CASSLGLGVLYEQYF.

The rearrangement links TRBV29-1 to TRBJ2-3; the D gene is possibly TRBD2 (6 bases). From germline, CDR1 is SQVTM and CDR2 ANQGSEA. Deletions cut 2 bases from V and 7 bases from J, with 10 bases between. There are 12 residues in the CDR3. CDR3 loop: CSVEPGGNTQYF. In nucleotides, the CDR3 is TGCAGCGTTGAACCCGGAGGGAATACGCAGTATTTT.

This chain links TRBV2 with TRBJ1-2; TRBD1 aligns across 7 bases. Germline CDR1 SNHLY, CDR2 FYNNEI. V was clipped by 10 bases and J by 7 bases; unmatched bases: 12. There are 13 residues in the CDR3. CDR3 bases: TGTGCCACTCGGAGAGGGGGCGGGTTTGGCTACACCTTC. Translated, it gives CATRRGGGFGYTF.